Presented here are 13 T cell receptor beta chains from one specimen sequenced in a study of T cell responses to AZD1222 COVID-19 vaccine. Data came from immunoSEQ multiplex PCR; TCRdb stores just in-frame clones and leaves some out. The repertoire has fewer than 180,000 clones, around 94% of them found once; the top ten carry 1.3%. Sequenced material: peripheral blood, taken on day 0 of AZD1222 vaccination. The receptors originated from an adult in good health.

This chain connects TRBV12-5 to TRBJ1-1, with D tentatively TRBD1 (6 bases). The CDR3 is 15 amino acids. Looked up from germline, CDR1 is LGHNT and CDR2 is FRNRAP. V lost 0 bases, J lost 5 bases, and 13 bases lay in between. CDR3 protein: CASGLVGGLWTEAFF. CDR3 bases: TGTGCTAGTGGTTTGGTAGGGGGGTTGTGGACTGAAGCTTTCTTT.

The chain links TRBV12-3 or TRBV12-4 to TRBJ2-1; 9 positions agree with TRBD2. V shed 6 bases and J 16 bases; nucleotides not matched to a gene: 10. The CDR3 contains 12 residues. CDR3 sequence: CASRSLAGPLFF. CDR3 nucleotides: TGTGCCAGCAGGTCCCTAGCGGGACCCCTCTTCTTC.

The chain employs TRBV7-6 and TRBJ2-2; the match to TRBD2 covers 12 bases. V shed 5 bases and J 6 bases; nucleotides not matched to a gene: 10. The CDR3 has 17 residues. Germline assignment: CDR1 SGHVS and CDR2 FNYEAQ. The CDR3 sequence: CASSLGLTSGGSGELFF. CDR3 bases: TGTGCCAGCAGCCTCGGGCTGACTAGCGGGGGTTCCGGGGAGCTGTTTTTT.

This clone was recorded only once. The chain links TRBV29-1 to TRBJ2-1, with 12 bases that match TRBD2. V shed 7 bases and J 8 bases; nucleotides not matched to a gene: 15. This CDR3 contains 16 residues. Germline V gives CDR1 SQVTM, CDR2 ANQGSEA. CDR3 amino acids: CSDLGAGLAGFDEQFF. The CDR3 DNA follows: TGCAGCGACCTGGGGGCCGGACTAGCGGGGTTCGATGAGCAGTTCTTC.

The chain has TRBV23-1 and TRBJ1-6; 8 bases match TRBD1. TRBV23-1 is identified as an open reading frame with a role that is uncertain. J was trimmed by 9 bases and V by 2 bases; bases with no gene match: 6. The CDR3 totals 15 residues. CDR3 region: CASSQPGGCGSPLHF. In DNA, the CDR3 is TGCGCCAGCAGTCAACCAGGGGGCTGCGGTTCACCCCTCCACTTT.

V usage is TRBV10-3 and J usage is TRBJ1-6; TRBD1 agrees at 7 bases. The CDR3 runs 16 residues. The junction had 10 bases not matched to a gene; V was cut back by 2 bases and J by 9 bases. CDR1 is ENHRY, CDR2 SYGVKD, per germline. The CDR3 nucleotides read TGTGCCATCAGTGAGGGATGGGCAGGGGGGAGTTCACCCCTCCACTTT. This sequence encodes CAISEGWAGGSSPLHF.

This clone was counted once. V and J are TRBV9 and TRBJ1-1; D not certain. CDR3 size: 13 residues. Germline V gene data show CDR1 as SGDLS and CDR2 as YYNGEE. The V end was cut by 4 bases, the J end by 4 bases, with 11 bases between. The CDR3 bases are TGTGCCAGCAGCCTGCAGGCGGGCACTGAAGCTTTCTTT. Translation gives CASSLQAGTEAFF.

This rearrangement joins TRBV6-5 to TRBJ1-2, with D perhaps TRBD1 (6 bases). The ends were cut back, 6 bases at V and 5 bases at J, with 16 bases in the middle. Germline CDR1 reads MNHEY; CDR2 reads SVGAGI. This CDR3 is 14 amino acids long. CDR3 nucleotides: TGTGCCAGCAGACAGGGTGGCAAACTGTATGGCTACACCTTC. Residues: CASRQGGKLYGYTF.

The chain has TRBV7-6 and TRBJ2-2, with D possibly TRBD2 on 5 matching bases. Per germline, CDR1 SGHVS and CDR2 FNYEAQ. Between the trimmed V and J ends, which lost 3 bases and 0 bases, there was a span of 11 bases. This CDR3 has 16 amino acids. In nucleotides, the CDR3 is TGTGCCAGCAGCTTGGAGGCTGTTACGAACACCGGGGAGCTGTTTTTT. Its protein product is CASSLEAVTNTGELFF.

The rearrangement uses TRBV19 and TRBJ1-5; D call uncertain. The CDR3 sequence is 15 residues long. V lost 1 base and J 3 bases, leaving 10 bases between the germline ends. CDR1 is LNHDA, CDR2 SQIVND, per germline (reference sequence). The CDR3 sequence: CASSIVGSFNQPQHF. DNA of the CDR3: TGTGCCAGTAGTATAGTAGGCAGTTTCAATCAGCCCCAGCATTTT.

J is TRBJ1-4 and V is TRBV2, with 10 bases matching TRBD1. The CDR3 is 16 amino acids. From germline, CDR1 is SNHLY and CDR2 FYNNEI. The junction had 4 bases not matched to a gene; V was cut back by 5 bases and J by 1 base. The CDR3 DNA reads as TGTGCCAGCAGTCTAGGGGACAGGGGAACTAATGAAAAACTGTTTTTT. Translation gives CASSLGDRGTNEKLFF.

This clone has just one count. The chain employs TRBV4-2 and TRBJ1-5, with D maybe TRBD1 (5 bases). The CDR3 has 16 residues. Germline CDR1 is LGHNA and CDR2 is YNFKEQ. The ends were cut back, 0 bases at V and 2 bases at J, with 11 bases in the middle. The CDR3 spells CASSQDLRGGNQPQHF. The DNA of the CDR3 is TGTGCCAGCAGCCAAGATTTGAGAGGGGGCAATCAGCCCCAGCATTTT.

The chain joins TRBV5-1 to TRBJ2-3, with TRBD2 matching 11 bases. The CDR3 has 15 residues. V lost 4 bases, J lost 1 base, and 2 bases stayed unmatched. The germline V gene encodes CDR1 SGHRS and CDR2 YFSETQ. CDR3 sequence: CASSPGLAGTDTQYF. For the CDR3, the DNA is TGCGCCAGCAGCCCGGGACTAGCGGGCACAGATACGCAGTATTTT.